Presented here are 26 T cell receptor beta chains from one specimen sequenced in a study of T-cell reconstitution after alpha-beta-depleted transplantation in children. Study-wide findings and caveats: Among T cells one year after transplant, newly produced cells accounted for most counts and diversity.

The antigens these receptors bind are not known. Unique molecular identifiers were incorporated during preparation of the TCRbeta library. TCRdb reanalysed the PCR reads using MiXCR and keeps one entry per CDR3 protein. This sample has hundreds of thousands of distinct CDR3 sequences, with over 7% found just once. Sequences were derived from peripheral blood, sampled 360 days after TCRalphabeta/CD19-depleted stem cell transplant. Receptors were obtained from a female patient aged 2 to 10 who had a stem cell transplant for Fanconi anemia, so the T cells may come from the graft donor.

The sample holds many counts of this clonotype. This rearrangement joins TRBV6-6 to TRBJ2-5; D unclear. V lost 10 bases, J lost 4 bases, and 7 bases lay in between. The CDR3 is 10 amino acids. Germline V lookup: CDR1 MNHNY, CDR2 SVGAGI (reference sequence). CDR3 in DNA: TGTGCCACCGTAAGAGAGACCCAGTACTTC. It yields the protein CATVRETQYF.

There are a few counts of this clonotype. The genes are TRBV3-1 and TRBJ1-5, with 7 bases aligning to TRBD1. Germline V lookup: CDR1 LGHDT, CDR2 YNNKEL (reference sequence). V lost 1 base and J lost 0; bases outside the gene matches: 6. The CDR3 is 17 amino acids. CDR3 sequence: CASSQGLTGYSNQPQHF. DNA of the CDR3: TGTGCCAGCAGCCAAGGACTGACAGGGTATAGCAATCAGCCCCAGCATTTT.

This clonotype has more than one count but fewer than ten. CDR3 coding DNA: TGTGCCAGCAGCCACAGGGAGACCTACAATGAGCAGTTCTTC. Protein product: CASSHRETYNEQFF. The chain recombines TRBV11-2 with TRBJ2-1, with D tentatively TRBD1 (6 bases). The germline gives CDR1 SGHAT, CDR2 FQNNGV. The CDR3 extends over 14 amino acids. With 5 bases removed from V and 2 bases from J, the gap between germline ends came to 10 bases.

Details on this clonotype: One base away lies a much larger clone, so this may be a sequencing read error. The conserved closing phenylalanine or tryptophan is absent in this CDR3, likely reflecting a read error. The CDR3 coding sequence is TGTGCCAGCAAATTGACAGGGGGCTACGAGCAGTACTTA. This gives the protein CASKLTGGYEQYL. The genes are TRBV27 and TRBJ2-7; 9 bases align to TRBD1. V lost 7 bases, J lost 3 bases, and 4 bases stayed unmatched. Germline loops: CDR1 MNHEY, CDR2 SMNVEV (reference sequence). The CDR3 totals 13 residues.

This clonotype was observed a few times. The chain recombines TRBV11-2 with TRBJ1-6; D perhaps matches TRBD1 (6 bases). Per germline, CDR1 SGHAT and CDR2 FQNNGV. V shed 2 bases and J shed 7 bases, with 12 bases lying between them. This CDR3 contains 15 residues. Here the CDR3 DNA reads TGTGCCAGCAGCTTAAGCGCAGGGGACAATTCACCCCTCCACTTT. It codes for CASSLSAGDNSPLHF. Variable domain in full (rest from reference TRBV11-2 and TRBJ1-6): EAGVAQSPRYKIIEKRQSVAFWCNPISGHATLYWYQQILGQGPKLLIQFQNNGVVDDSQLPKDRFSAERLKGVDSTLKIQPAKLEDSAVYLCASSLSAGDNSPLHFGNGTRLTVT.

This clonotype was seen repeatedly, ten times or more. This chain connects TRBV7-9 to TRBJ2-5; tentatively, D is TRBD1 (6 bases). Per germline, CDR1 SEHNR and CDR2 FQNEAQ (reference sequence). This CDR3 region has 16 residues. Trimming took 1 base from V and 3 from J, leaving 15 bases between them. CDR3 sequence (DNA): TGTGCCAGCAGCTTAGTATCTGGGCAGGGGAAAGAGACCCAGTACTTC. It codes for CASSLVSGQGKETQYF.

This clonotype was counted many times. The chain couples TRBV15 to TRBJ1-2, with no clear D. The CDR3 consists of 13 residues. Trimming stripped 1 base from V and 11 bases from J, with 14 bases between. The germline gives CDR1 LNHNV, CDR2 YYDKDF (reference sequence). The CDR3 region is CATSRGREAIYTF. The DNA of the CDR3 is TGTGCCACCAGCAGAGGAAGGGAGGCCATTTACACCTTC.

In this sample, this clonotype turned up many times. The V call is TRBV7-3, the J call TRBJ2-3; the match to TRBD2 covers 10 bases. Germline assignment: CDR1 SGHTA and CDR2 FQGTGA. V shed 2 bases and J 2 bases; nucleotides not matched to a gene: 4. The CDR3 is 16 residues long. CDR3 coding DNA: TGTGCCAGCAGCTTAGGACTAGCGGCTTACACAGATACGCAGTATTTT. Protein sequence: CASSLGLAAYTDTQYF.

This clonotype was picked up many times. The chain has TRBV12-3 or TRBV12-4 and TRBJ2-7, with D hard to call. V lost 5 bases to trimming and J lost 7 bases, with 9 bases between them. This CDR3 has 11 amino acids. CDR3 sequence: CASSPAWEQYF. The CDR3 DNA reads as TGTGCCAGCAGTCCCGCCTGGGAGCAGTACTTC.

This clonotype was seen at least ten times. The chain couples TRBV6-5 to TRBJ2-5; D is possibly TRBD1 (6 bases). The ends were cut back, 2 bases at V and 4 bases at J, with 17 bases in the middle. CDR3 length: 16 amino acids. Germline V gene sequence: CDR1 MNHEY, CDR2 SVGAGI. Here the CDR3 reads CASSYGAGDQTETQYF. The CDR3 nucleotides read TGTGCCAGCAGTTACGGGGCAGGGGATCAGACAGAGACCCAGTACTTC.

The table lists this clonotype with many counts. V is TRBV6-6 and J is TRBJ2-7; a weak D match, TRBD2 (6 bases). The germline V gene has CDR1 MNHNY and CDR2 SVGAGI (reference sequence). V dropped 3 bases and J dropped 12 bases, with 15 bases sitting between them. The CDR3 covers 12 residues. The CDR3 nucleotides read TGTGCCAGCAGTTATGGGCGGGACGGAGTGTACTTC. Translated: CASSYGRDGVYF.

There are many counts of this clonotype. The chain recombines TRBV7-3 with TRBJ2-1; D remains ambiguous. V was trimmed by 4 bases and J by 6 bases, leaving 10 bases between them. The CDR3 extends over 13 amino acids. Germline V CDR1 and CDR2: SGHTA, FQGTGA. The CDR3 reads CASSSGLLNEQFF. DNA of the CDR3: TGTGCCAGCAGCTCCGGCCTACTCAATGAGCAGTTCTTC.

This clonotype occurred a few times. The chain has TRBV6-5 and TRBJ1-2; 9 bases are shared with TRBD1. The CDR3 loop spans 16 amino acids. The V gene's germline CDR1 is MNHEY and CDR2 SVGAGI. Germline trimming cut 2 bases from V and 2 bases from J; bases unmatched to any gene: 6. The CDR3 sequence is CASSYTGQGTNYGYTF. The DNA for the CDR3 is TGTGCCAGCAGTTACACTGGACAGGGGACCAACTATGGCTACACCTTC.

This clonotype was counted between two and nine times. The CDR3 loop is CASSRRRDSQAPGELFF. DNA for the CDR3: TGTGCCAGCAGCAGACGCAGGGACTCCCAAGCCCCCGGGGAGCTGTTTTTT. The gene calls are TRBV7-9 and TRBJ2-2; TRBD2 is a possible D gene (6 bases). Germline assignment: CDR1 SEHNR and CDR2 FQNEAQ (reference sequence). The CDR3 is made up of 17 amino acids. The V end was cut by 5 bases, the J end by 6 bases, with 22 bases between.

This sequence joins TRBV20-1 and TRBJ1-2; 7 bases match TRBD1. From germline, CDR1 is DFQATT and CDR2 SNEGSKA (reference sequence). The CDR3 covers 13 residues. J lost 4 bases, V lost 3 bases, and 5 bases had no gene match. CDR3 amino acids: CSASQGVGYGYTF. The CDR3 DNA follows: TGCAGTGCTAGCCAGGGGGTAGGCTATGGCTACACCTTC.

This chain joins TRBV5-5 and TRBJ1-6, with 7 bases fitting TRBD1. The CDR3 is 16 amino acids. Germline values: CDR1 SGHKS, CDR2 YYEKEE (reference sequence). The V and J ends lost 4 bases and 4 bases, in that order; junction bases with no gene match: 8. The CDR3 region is CASSRGTGQYNSPLHF. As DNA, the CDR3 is TGTGCCAGCAGCCGAGGGACGGGACAGTATAATTCACCCCTCCACTTT.

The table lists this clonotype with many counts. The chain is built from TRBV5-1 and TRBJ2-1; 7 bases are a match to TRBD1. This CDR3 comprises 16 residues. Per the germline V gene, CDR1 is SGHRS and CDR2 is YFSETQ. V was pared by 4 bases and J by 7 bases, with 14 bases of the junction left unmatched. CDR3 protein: CASSVETGPGMNEQFF. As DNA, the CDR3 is TGCGCCAGCAGCGTGGAGACAGGGCCGGGGATGAATGAGCAGTTCTTC. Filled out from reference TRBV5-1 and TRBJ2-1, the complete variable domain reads KAGVTQTPRYLIKTRGQQVTLSCSPISGHRSVSWYQQTPGQGLQFLFEYFSETQRNKGNFPGRFSGRQFSNSRSEMNVSTLELGDSALYLCASSVETGPGMNEQFFGPGTRLTVL.

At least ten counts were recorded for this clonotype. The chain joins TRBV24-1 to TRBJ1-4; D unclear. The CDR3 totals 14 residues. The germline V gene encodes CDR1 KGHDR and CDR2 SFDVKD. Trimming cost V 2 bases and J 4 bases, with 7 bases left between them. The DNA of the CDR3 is TGTGCCACCAGTGATTCGCTGATTAATGAAAAACTGTTTTTT. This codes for CATSDSLINEKLFF.

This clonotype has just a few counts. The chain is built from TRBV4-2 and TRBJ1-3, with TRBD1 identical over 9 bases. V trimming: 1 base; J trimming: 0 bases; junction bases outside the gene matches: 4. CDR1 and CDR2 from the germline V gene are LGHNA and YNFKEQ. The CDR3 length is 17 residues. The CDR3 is CASSQGTGGFSGNTIYF. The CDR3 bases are TGTGCCAGCAGCCAAGGCACAGGGGGCTTCTCTGGAAACACCATATATTTT.

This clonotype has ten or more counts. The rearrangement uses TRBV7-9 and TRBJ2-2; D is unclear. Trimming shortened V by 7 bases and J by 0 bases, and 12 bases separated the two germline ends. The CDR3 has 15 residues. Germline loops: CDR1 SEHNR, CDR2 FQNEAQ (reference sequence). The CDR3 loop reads CASTPPVTNTGELFF. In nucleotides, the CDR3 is TGTGCCAGCACCCCCCCGGTTACGAACACCGGGGAGCTGTTTTTT. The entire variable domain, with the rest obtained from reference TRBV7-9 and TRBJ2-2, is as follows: DTGVSQNPRHKITKRGQNVTFRCDPISEHNRLYWYRQTLGQGPEFLTYFQNEAQLEKSRLLSDRFSAERPKGSFSTLEIQRTEQGDSAMYLCASTPPVTNTGELFFGEGSRLTVL.

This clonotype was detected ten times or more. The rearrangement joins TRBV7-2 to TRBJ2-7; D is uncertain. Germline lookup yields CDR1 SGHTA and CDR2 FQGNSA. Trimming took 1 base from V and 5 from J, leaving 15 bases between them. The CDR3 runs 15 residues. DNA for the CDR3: TGTGCCAGCAGCTTAGGATCCCTACGGATCGACGAGCAGTACTTC. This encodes CASSLGSLRIDEQYF.

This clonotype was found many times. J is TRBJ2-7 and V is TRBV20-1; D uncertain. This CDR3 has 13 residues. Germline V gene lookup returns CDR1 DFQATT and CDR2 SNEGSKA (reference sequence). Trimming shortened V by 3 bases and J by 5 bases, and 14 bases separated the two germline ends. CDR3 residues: CSASTAPMNEQYV. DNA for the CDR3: TGCAGTGCTAGCACCGCTCCTATGAACGAGCAGTACGTC.

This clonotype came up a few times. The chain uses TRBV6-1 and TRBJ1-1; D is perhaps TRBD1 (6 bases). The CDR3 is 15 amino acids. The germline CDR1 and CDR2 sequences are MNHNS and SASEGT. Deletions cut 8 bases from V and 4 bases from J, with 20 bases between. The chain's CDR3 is CASGRDPKGGTEAFF. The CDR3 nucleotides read TGTGCCAGCGGCCGGGACCCAAAGGGGGGCACTGAAGCTTTCTTT.

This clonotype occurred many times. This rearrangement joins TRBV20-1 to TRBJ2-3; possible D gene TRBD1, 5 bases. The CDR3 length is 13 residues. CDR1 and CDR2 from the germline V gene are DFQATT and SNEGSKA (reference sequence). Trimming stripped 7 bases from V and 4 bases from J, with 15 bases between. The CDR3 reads CSEGHTLPDTQYF. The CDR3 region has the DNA TGCAGTGAAGGACATACCCTCCCAGATACGCAGTATTTT.

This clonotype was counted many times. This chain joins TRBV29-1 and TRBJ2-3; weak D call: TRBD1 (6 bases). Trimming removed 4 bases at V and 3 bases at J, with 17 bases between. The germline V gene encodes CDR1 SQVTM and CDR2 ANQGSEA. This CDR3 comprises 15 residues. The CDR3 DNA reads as TGCAGCGTTGTGTTTGGACAGAGGGAAACAGATACGCAGTATTTT. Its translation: CSVVFGQRETDTQYF.

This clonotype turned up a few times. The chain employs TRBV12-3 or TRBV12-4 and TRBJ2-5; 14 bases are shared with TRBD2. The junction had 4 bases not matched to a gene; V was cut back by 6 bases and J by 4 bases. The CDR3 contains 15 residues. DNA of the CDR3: TGTGCCAGCAGATGGACTAGCGGGGGGCGAGAGACCCAGTACTTC. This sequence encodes CASRWTSGGRETQYF.